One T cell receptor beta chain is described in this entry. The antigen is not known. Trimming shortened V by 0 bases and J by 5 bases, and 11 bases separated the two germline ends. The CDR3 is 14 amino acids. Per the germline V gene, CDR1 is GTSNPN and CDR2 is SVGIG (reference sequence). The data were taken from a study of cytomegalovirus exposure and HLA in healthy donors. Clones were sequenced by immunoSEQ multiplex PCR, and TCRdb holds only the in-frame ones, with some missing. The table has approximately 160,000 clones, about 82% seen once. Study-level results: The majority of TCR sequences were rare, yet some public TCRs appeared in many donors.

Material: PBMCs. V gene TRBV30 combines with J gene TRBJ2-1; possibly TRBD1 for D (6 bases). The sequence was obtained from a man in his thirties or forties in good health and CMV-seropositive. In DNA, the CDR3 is TGTGCCTGGAGTGTCACAGGGTCCGACAATGAGCAGTTCTTC. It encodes CAWSVTGSDNEQFF. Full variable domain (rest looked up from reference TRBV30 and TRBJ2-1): SQTIHQWPATLVQPVGSPLSLECTVEGTSNPNLYWYRQAAGRGLQLLFYSVGIGQISSEVPQNLSASRPQDRQFILSSKKLLLSDSGFYLCAWSVTGSDNEQFFGPGTRLTVL.